This TCR beta chain was identified during a study of shared clonotypes between healthy human individuals. Study outcomes and limitations: Unshared clonotypes carried lower generation probabilities than those common to all four donors. In a handful of donors, around 5% of naive CD4 clonotypes appeared in common.

This CDR3 contains 14 residues. Trimming pared 2 bases from V and 1 base from J, leaving 9 bases between. The germline gives CDR1 SGHAT, CDR2 FQNNGV. Per sorted-subset replicate PCR, input was 200 to 250 ng DNA, representing around 28,000 T cell genomes. Repertoires were generated with immunoSEQ multiplex PCR, while TCRdb's copy carries only in-frame clones and drops some. The table lists around 700,000 clones, less than 80% of them singletons. This clone was found once. Its target is not known. V gene TRBV11-2 combines with J gene TRBJ2-7; D not certain. The sequenced sample consisted of memory CD4+ T cells sorted from blood. Stated subset: CD45RA-negative fraction. The receptor comes from a woman in her thirties in good health. CDR3 protein: CASSLSADSYEQYF. For the CDR3, the DNA is TGTGCCAGCAGCTTATCCGCGGATTCCTACGAGCAGTACTTC.